The next 28 T cell receptor beta chains were all read from a single sample in a study of control samples from healthy donors and cancer patients. TCRdb keeps only in-frame clones here, not all; method: immunoSEQ multiplex PCR. The sample carries about 140,000 clones, 75% to 95% recorded once. Source material: blood. All receptors come from a man between 18 and 29 years old in good health.

The chain uses TRBV19 and TRBJ2-2; tentatively, D is TRBD1 or TRBD2 (5 bases each). The V gene's germline CDR1 is LNHDA and CDR2 SQIVND (reference sequence). The length of the CDR3 is 15 residues. Between the trimmed V and J ends, which lost 11 bases and 4 bases, there was a span of 20 bases. CDR3 sequence: CASQTGPGLTGELFF. The CDR3 DNA reads TGTGCCTCACAAACGGGGCCTGGGCTCACCGGGGAGCTGTTTTTT.

The chain employs TRBV9 and TRBJ2-1, with 9 bases aligning to TRBD1. V lost 4 bases, J lost 4 bases, and 6 bases stayed unmatched. This CDR3 is built from 15 residues. Germline V gene data show CDR1 as SGDLS and CDR2 as YYNGEE. This chain's CDR3 is CASSIQGASYNEQFF. CDR3 bases: TGTGCCAGCAGCATACAGGGGGCCTCGTACAATGAGCAGTTCTTC.

This clone was seen just once. The chain recombines TRBV5-1 with TRBJ2-2; a weak D match, TRBD1 (5 bases). This CDR3 is built from 13 residues. V was trimmed by 5 bases and J by 7 bases, leaving 12 bases between them. The germline gives CDR1 SGHRS, CDR2 YFSETQ. This CDR3 reads CASRTTENGELFF. CDR3 in DNA: TGCGCCAGCAGGACGACAGAGAACGGGGAGCTGTTTTTT. The complete variable domain, with remaining parts taken from reference TRBV5-1 and TRBJ2-2, reads KAGVTQTPRYLIKTRGQQVTLSCSPISGHRSVSWYQQTPGQGLQFLFEYFSETQRNKGNFPGRFSGRQFSNSRSEMNVSTLELGDSALYLCASRTTENGELFFGEGSRLTVL.

The V call is TRBV21-1, the J call TRBJ1-2. TRBV21-1 is tagged as a pseudogene. This CDR3 contains 13 residues. CDR3 region: CASSNWSGSGYTF. As DNA, the CDR3 is TGTGCCAGCAGCAATTGGAGCGGATCTGGCTACACCTTC.

The chain employs TRBV25-1 and TRBJ2-2; 7 bases fit TRBD2. This CDR3 contains 16 residues. Unmatched junction bases numbered 8, after V lost 2 bases and J lost 5 bases. Germline V CDR1 and CDR2: MGHDK, SYGVNS. CDR3: CASSEPWGGETGELFF. The CDR3 DNA reads as TGTGCCAGCAGTGAACCCTGGGGGGGAGAGACCGGGGAGCTGTTTTTT.

The chain is built from TRBV10-2 and TRBJ1-3; no clear D. This CDR3 has 13 residues. Trimming took 1 base from V and 4 from J, leaving 5 bases between them. CDR1 WSHSY and CDR2 SAAADI come from the germline V gene. This chain's CDR3 is CASSELAGNTIYF. The DNA for the CDR3 is TGCGCCAGCAGTGAGTTGGCCGGAAACACCATATATTTT.

The chain combines TRBV3-1 (or the pseudogene TRBV3-2) with TRBJ1-6, with unresolved D. V lost 1 base and J lost 9, with 7 bases in between. The CDR3 has 13 amino acids. Germline CDR1 is LGHDT and CDR2 is YNNKEL (reference sequence). CDR3 region: CASSQGMSSPLHF. Here the CDR3 DNA reads TGTGCCAGCAGCCAAGGGATGAGTTCACCCCTCCACTTT.

V is TRBV5-1 and J is TRBJ2-1, with D hard to call. The ends were cut back, 2 bases at V and 8 bases at J, with 8 bases in the middle. Germline assignment: CDR1 SGHRS and CDR2 YFSETQ. This CDR3 spans 12 amino acids. The DNA of the CDR3 is TGCGCCAGCAGCTTCCTAGAGGATGAGCAGTTCTTC. It encodes CASSFLEDEQFF.

In its sample, this clone was seen once. J is TRBJ2-5 and V is TRBV7-2; D not resolved. The germline CDR1 and CDR2 sequences are SGHTA and FQGNSA. Trimming cost V 5 bases and J 1 base, with 23 bases left between them. CDR3 length: 18 residues. DNA of the CDR3: TGTGCCAGCAGCACTCAGTCGTCCGGAAGGACCATCCAAGAGACCCAGTACTTC. Its translation: CASSTQSSGRTIQETQYF.

The V gene is TRBV11-1, the J gene TRBJ2-7, with 9 nucleotides matching TRBD1. The CDR3 loop spans 14 amino acids. The ends lost 3 bases at V and 5 bases at J; junction bases unmatched: 5. Germline CDR1 is SGHAT and CDR2 is FQDESV (reference sequence). The CDR3 nucleotides read TGTGCCAGCAGCTTGTTGGACAGGGGAAACGAGCAGTACTTC. It yields the protein CASSLLDRGNEQYF.

The chain carries TRBV3-1 (or the pseudogene TRBV3-2) and TRBJ1-1; 7 positions agree with TRBD1. CDR1 and CDR2 from the germline V gene are LGHDT and YNNKEL (reference sequence). The CDR3 runs to 15 residues. V lost 5 bases, J lost 3 bases, and 9 bases stayed unmatched. This CDR3 reads CASSLRTRGDTEAFF. The CDR3 DNA reads TGTGCCAGCAGCTTACGGACCAGGGGGGACACTGAAGCTTTCTTT.

The chain is built from TRBV9 and TRBJ2-1; 7 positions agree with TRBD1. Germline trimming cut 3 bases from V and 0 bases from J; bases unmatched to any gene: 12. This CDR3 has 18 residues. CDR1 and CDR2 from the germline V gene are SGDLS and YYNGEE. DNA of the CDR3: TGTGCCAGCAGCGGAAGGGACAGCCGAAACCCCTCCTACAATGAGCAGTTCTTC. Amino acids: CASSGRDSRNPSYNEQFF.

The chain combines TRBV6-5 with TRBJ1-5, with TRBD1 identical over 8 bases. Germline V gene sequence: CDR1 MNHEY, CDR2 SVGAGI. J lost 4 bases, V lost 5 bases, and 4 bases had no gene match. This CDR3 is built from 14 residues. CDR3 DNA: TGTGCCAGCAGTAGACAGGGGCCGAATCAGCCCCAGCATTTT. As protein: CASSRQGPNQPQHF.

The rearrangement uses TRBV7-3 and TRBJ2-3; D call uncertain. Germline V gene data show CDR1 as SGHTA and CDR2 as FQGTGA. Trimming pared 5 bases from V and 7 bases from J, leaving 16 bases between. This CDR3 is 14 amino acids long. CDR3 DNA sequence: TGTGCCAGCAGCATTGGACGATCTATCCATACGCAGTATTTT. Translation gives CASSIGRSIHTQYF.

The chain recombines TRBV7-2 with TRBJ2-7; 11 nucleotides line up with TRBD2. This CDR3 is built from 14 residues. With V trimmed by 7 bases and J by 2 bases, 4 bases remained unmatched. CDR1 is SGHTA and CDR2 is FQGNSA in the germline V gene. As DNA, the CDR3 is TGTGCCAGCAACCTAGCGGGGGGACCCTACGAGCAGTACTTC. Protein: CASNLAGGPYEQYF.

The chain has TRBV7-2 and TRBJ1-2, with D unresolved. V lost 1 base and J lost 8, with 17 bases in between. Germline-derived CDR1 and CDR2 are SGHTA and FQGNSA. The CDR3 has 15 amino acids. CDR3: CASSLVYQAKAGYTF. The CDR3 region has the DNA TGTGCCAGCAGCTTAGTATACCAGGCGAAGGCGGGCTACACCTTC.

J is TRBJ1-2 and V is TRBV2; D remains unclear. Deletions cut 4 bases from V and 6 bases from J, with 15 bases between. The CDR3 runs to 14 residues. The germline CDR1 and CDR2 sequences are SNHLY and FYNNEI. The CDR3 region is CASSVSGGIDGYTF. In nucleotides, the CDR3 is TGTGCCAGCAGTGTTAGTGGAGGGATCGATGGCTACACCTTC.

The chain recombines TRBV9 with TRBJ2-1; D is tentatively TRBD1 or TRBD2 (5 bases each). V was trimmed by 4 bases and J by 8 bases, leaving 25 bases between them. CDR1 SGDLS and CDR2 YYNGEE come from the germline V gene. The CDR3 runs 17 residues. CDR3 DNA: TGTGCCAGCAGCCCCTCCCTCGGGGACGTCTTTGGGGATGAGCAGTTCTTC. It specifies CASSPSLGDVFGDEQFF.

This chain uses TRBV6-5 with TRBJ1-1, with D hard to call. Trimming shortened V by 0 bases and J by 1 base, and 6 bases separated the two germline ends. CDR3 length: 14 amino acids. CDR1 and CDR2 (germline): MNHEY, SVGAGI. The CDR3 sequence: CASSYSQRNTEAFF. The CDR3 DNA follows: TGTGCCAGCAGTTACTCCCAGAGGAACACTGAAGCTTTCTTT.

This chain connects TRBV5-4 to TRBJ1-4; D possibly corresponds to TRBD1 (5 bases). CDR1 is SGHNT, CDR2 YYREEE, per germline (reference sequence). V was pared by 0 bases and J by 8 bases, with 11 bases between. The CDR3 runs 14 residues. CDR3 DNA sequence: TGTGCCAGCAGCTTGGGCGGGACGGGGGAAAAACTGTTTTTT. Translated: CASSLGGTGEKLFF.

The V call is TRBV10-2, the J call TRBJ1-6; TRBD1 is a possible D gene (5 bases). Per germline, CDR1 WSHSY and CDR2 SAAADI. V lost 3 bases, J lost 7 bases, and 10 bases lay in between. The CDR3 totals 14 residues. The CDR3 nucleotides read TGCGCCAGCAGTGACAGGGTAGGGAATTCACCCCTCCACTTT. Amino acid sequence: CASSDRVGNSPLHF.

V gene TRBV15 combines with J gene TRBJ1-1, with a weak D call TRBD1 (6 bases). V gave up 4 bases and J gave up 7 bases, with 16 bases separating them. The CDR3 is 14 amino acids. The germline V gene has CDR1 LNHNV and CDR2 YYDKDF (reference sequence). CDR3 loop: CATSTELDSYEAFF. CDR3 DNA: TGTGCCACCAGCACGGAATTGGACAGCTATGAAGCTTTCTTT.

This sequence joins TRBV18 and TRBJ2-5, with 8 bases aligning to TRBD2. From germline, CDR1 is KGHSH and CDR2 LQKENI. Trimming at V came to 1 base and at J to 5 bases, leaving 3 bases not matched to a gene. The length of the CDR3 is 14 residues. Here the CDR3 DNA reads TGTGCCAGCTCACCACAAGCGGGGGAGGAGACCCAGTACTTC. The encoded protein is CASSPQAGEETQYF.

The chain combines TRBV15 with TRBJ2-3; a weak D match, TRBD2 (6 bases). CDR1 and CDR2 (germline): LNHNV, YYDKDF (reference sequence). The CDR3 runs 17 residues. V lost 0 bases and J 0 bases, leaving 13 bases between the germline ends. CDR3 nucleotides: TGTGCCACCAGCAGAGATCTAGCGCAGACGAGCACAGATACGCAGTATTTT. It translates to CATSRDLAQTSTDTQYF.

CDR3 amino acids: CSASRTDRGGWETQYF. The CDR3 DNA reads TGCAGTGCTAGTAGAACGGATCGGGGGGGCTGGGAGACCCAGTACTTC. The chain carries TRBV20-1 and TRBJ2-5, with 8 bases aligning to TRBD2. The J segment lost 5 bases and the V segment lost 3 bases, leaving 14 bases of the junction unmatched. CDR1 and CDR2 (germline): DFQATT, SNEGSKA (reference sequence). This CDR3 has 16 amino acids.

This clone was found a few times. This chain uses TRBV2 with TRBJ1-5; the D is unclear. The CDR3 is 12 residues long. V lost 1 base to trimming and J lost 4 bases, with 2 bases between them. Germline CDR1 and CDR2: SNHLY and FYNNEI. The CDR3: CASSEENQPQHF. CDR3 sequence (DNA): TGTGCCAGCAGTGAAGAGAATCAGCCCCAGCATTTT.

The J gene is TRBJ1-1, the V gene TRBV6-1; a possible D gene is TRBD1 (6 bases). The germline gives CDR1 MNHNS, CDR2 SASEGT. This CDR3 comprises 14 residues. V lost 3 bases and J 10 bases, leaving 18 bases between the germline ends. Written as DNA, the CDR3 is TGTGCCAGCAGTGATCGGACAGAGACTATGGGAGCTTTCTTT. This encodes CASSDRTETMGAFF.

This chain connects TRBV7-2 to TRBJ1-1; D is uncertain. The V end lost 3 bases, the J end lost 7 bases, and 12 bases lay between the germline ends. The CDR3 sequence is 13 residues long. Germline V gene data show CDR1 as SGHTA and CDR2 as FQGNSA. CDR3 region: CASSLPVRNEAFF. The CDR3 nucleotides read TGTGCCAGCAGCTTGCCAGTACGAAATGAAGCTTTCTTT.